This T cell receptor (beta chain) was sequenced in a study of blood T cells in healthy people across ages. The study's findings and limits: A roughly linear fall in TCR beta diversity per million T cells was seen with increasing age. It was the long-lived donors that had more naive CD4+ cells and higher diversity than aged donors.

Each sample provided at least 6 micrograms of extracted total RNA. This clonotype was counted many times. Its antigen remains unidentified. Being one base from a much bigger clone, this may be a read error. Alongside a J-beta primer mix, a sample-barcoded 5' primer served in a second PCR lasting 7 to 11 cycles. TCRdb re-called the 5' RACE reads through MiXCR, storing one row per CDR3 protein. The repertoire holds some 640,000 distinct CDR3 sequences, with 49% as singletons. The sequence derives from a woman aged 55-70 years in good health. Sequenced material: blood.

The CDR3 DNA reads TGTGCCAGCAGCTTAGTTGCGGGACGCAGCTCCTACAATGAGCAGTTCTTC. This sequence encodes CASSLVAGRSSYNEQFF. The chain employs TRBV7-2 and TRBJ2-1; D is possibly TRBD2 (6 bases). Trimming cost V 1 base and J 0 bases, with 13 bases left between them. Germline CDR1 and CDR2: SGHTA and FQGNSA. The CDR3 length is 17 residues.